Below, 25 T cell receptor beta chains from the same sample are listed, as sequenced in a study of shared clonotypes between healthy human individuals. Using immunoSEQ multiplex PCR, the repertoire was profiled, and TCRdb retains in-frame clones only, with some absent. This table has roughly 2,000,000 clones, about 95% appearing once. Naive CD8 cells lacked CD45RO, underwent positive selection for CCR7 and left out terminally differentiated effector memory CD45RA+ cells. Sequencing was done on a sample of naive CD8+ T cells sorted from blood. These TCRs come from a man younger than 30 in good health.

The rearrangement joins TRBV5-1 to TRBJ2-7; 7 positions agree with TRBD1. Germline-derived CDR1 and CDR2 are SGHRS and YFSETQ. V dropped 0 bases and J dropped 4; count of bases not matched to a gene: 4. The CDR3 consists of 14 residues. For the CDR3, the DNA is TGCGCCAGCAGCTTGGACAGGGGTATATACGAGCAGTACTTC. Its translation is CASSLDRGIYEQYF.

This clone has more than one count but fewer than ten. The chain couples TRBV19 to TRBJ1-2; TRBD1 might be the D (6 bases). Looked up from germline, CDR1 is LNHDA and CDR2 is SQIVND (reference sequence). The CDR3 covers 16 residues. The V end lost 3 bases, the J end lost 2 bases, and 16 bases lay between the germline ends. This CDR3 is CASSIPPWTENYGYTF. Written as DNA, the CDR3 is TGTGCCAGTAGTATCCCCCCGTGGACAGAGAACTATGGCTACACCTTC.

This chain links TRBV7-9 with TRBJ1-1; 7 bases align to TRBD1. V gave up 6 bases and J gave up 0 bases; unmatched junction bases: 7. This CDR3 is built from 15 residues. In germline, CDR1 is SEHNR, CDR2 FQNEAQ (reference sequence). The DNA for the CDR3 is TGTGCCAGCAGGCGACCGGGACAGTTGAACACTGAAGCTTTCTTT. It codes for CASRRPGQLNTEAFF.

The chain couples TRBV28 to TRBJ2-5; 7 nucleotides match TRBD2. The germline gives CDR1 MDHEN, CDR2 SYDVKM. There are 15 residues in the CDR3. The J segment lost 1 base and the V segment lost 8 bases, leaving 10 bases of the junction unmatched. The CDR3 is CASREVSGAQETQYF. The CDR3 region has the DNA TGTGCCAGCCGCGAAGTCAGCGGGGCCCAAGAGACCCAGTACTTC.

In DNA, the CDR3 is TGTGCCAGCAGTCCCCAGCCGGGACAGGGGAGGGAGACCCAGTACTTC. Its protein is CASSPQPGQGRETQYF. The chain carries TRBV27 and TRBJ2-5; 10 bases are shared with TRBD1. The V gene end was trimmed by 5 bases and the J gene end by 5 bases; junction bases not matched to a gene: 11. In germline, CDR1 is MNHEY, CDR2 SMNVEV (reference sequence). CDR3 length: 16 amino acids.

This chain joins TRBV28 and TRBJ2-3, with 8 nucleotides matching TRBD1. The CDR3 loop spans 14 amino acids. The germline CDR1 and CDR2 sequences are MDHEN and SYDVKM. Losses at the gene ends were 7 bases for V and 3 bases for J; bases not matched to a gene: 6. The CDR3 protein is CASTQTGVTDTQYF. CDR3 nucleotide sequence: TGTGCCAGCACGCAGACAGGGGTAACAGATACGCAGTATTTT.

This chain's CDR3 is CASSAGAPTAFLGYTF. The CDR3 bases are TGTGCCAGCAGTGCCGGAGCCCCTACGGCGTTCCTTGGCTACACCTTC. The genes are TRBV6-1 and TRBJ1-2; D ambiguous. Germline CDR1 MNHNS, CDR2 SASEGT. This CDR3 region has 16 residues. V dropped 4 bases and J dropped 7 bases, with 22 bases sitting between them.

The V and J genes are TRBV11-2 and TRBJ2-7; 14 bases line up with TRBD2. J was trimmed by 5 bases and V by 4 bases; bases with no gene match: 7. Germline lookup yields CDR1 SGHAT and CDR2 FQNNGV. This CDR3 is 16 amino acids long. CDR3 sequence reads: CASSSGLAGVVHEQYF. CDR3 sequence (DNA): TGTGCCAGCAGCTCGGGACTAGCGGGAGTCGTTCACGAGCAGTACTTC.

As to this clone: The sample holds other DNA sequences that translate to the same CDR3. The V and J genes are TRBV4-1 and TRBJ2-2, with D possibly being TRBD2 (6 bases). The germline V and J ends were trimmed by 0 bases and 5 bases, with 7 bases remaining between them. CDR3 length: 14 amino acids. Germline CDR1 is MGHRA and CDR2 is YSYEKL. CDR3 bases: TGCGCCAGCAGCCAAGAAGGAGGGACCGGGGAGCTGTTTTTT. Protein: CASSQEGGTGELFF.

Of note for this clone: The same CDR3 can be traced to other DNA sequences in this sample. The chain combines TRBV5-4 with TRBJ1-1; D is undetermined. Trimming removed 2 bases from V and 1 base from J, with 9 bases in between. CDR1 and CDR2 from the germline V gene are SGHNT and YYREEE (reference sequence). This CDR3 is built from 14 residues. The CDR3 here is CASSFSGGNTEAFF. The CDR3 DNA sequence: TGTGCCAGCAGCTTCTCTGGAGGGAACACTGAAGCTTTCTTT.

J is TRBJ2-2 and V is TRBV10-3; D gene unclear. V shed 0 bases and J shed 1 base, with 6 bases lying between them. Germline CDR1 and CDR2: ENHRY and SYGVKD. The CDR3 spans 15 residues. The CDR3 here is CAISESMENTGELFF. The CDR3, as DNA: TGTGCCATCAGTGAGTCGATGGAGAACACCGGGGAGCTGTTTTTT.

The chain combines TRBV4-1 with TRBJ1-1; no reliable D call. Trimming left V 1 base short and J 7 bases short, with 19 bases between. This CDR3 has 16 residues. Germline V gene data show CDR1 as MGHRA and CDR2 as YSYEKL. As DNA, the CDR3 is TGCGCCAGCAGCCAAGCATCGACCCCATCGATAGATGAAGCTTTCTTT. Translated, it gives CASSQASTPSIDEAFF.

The chain has TRBV7-8 and TRBJ2-7, with 8 bases fitting TRBD1. Trimming cost V 0 bases and J 6 bases; bases outside gene matches: 10. In germline, CDR1 is SGHVS, CDR2 FQNEAQ. The CDR3 covers 16 residues. CDR3 loop: CASSLASTGVKIEQYF. In nucleotides, the CDR3 is TGTGCCAGCAGCTTAGCTTCGACAGGGGTGAAGATCGAGCAGTACTTC.

The gene calls are TRBV11-2 and TRBJ2-2, with D unclear. Germline-derived CDR1 and CDR2 are SGHAT and FQNNGV. CDR3 size: 14 residues. V was cut by 5 bases and J by 0 bases, with 7 bases left in between. For the CDR3, the DNA is TGTGCCAGCAGCCCGCTAGCGAACACCGGGGAGCTGTTTTTT. As protein: CASSPLANTGELFF.

Remarks on this clone: Distinct nucleotide sequences in the sample also encode this CDR3. The chain links TRBV25-1 to TRBJ2-7; D gene ambiguous. The length of the CDR3 is 11 residues. The germline V and J ends were trimmed by 1 base and 4 bases, with 2 bases remaining between them. Germline CDR1 is MGHDK and CDR2 is SYGVNS. CDR3 DNA sequence: TGTGCCAGCAGTGAATCGTACGAGCAGTACTTC. Translating gives CASSESYEQYF.

The V call is TRBV5-6, the J call TRBJ1-1; the match to TRBD1 covers 9 bases. Germline V gene data show CDR1 as SGHDT and CDR2 as YYEEEE. V was clipped by 2 bases and J by 6 bases; unmatched bases: 8. The CDR3 consists of 15 residues. DNA of the CDR3: TGTGCCAGCAGCTTTTCGGGACAGGGTGACGCTGAAGCTTTCTTT. Encoded protein: CASSFSGQGDAEAFF. Full variable domain (remainder filled in from reference TRBV5-6 and TRBJ1-1): DAGVTQSPTHLIKTRGQQVTLRCSPKSGHDTVSWYQQALGQGPQFIFQYYEEEERQRGNFPDRFSGHQFPNYSSELNVNALLLGDSALYLCASSFSGQGDAEAFFGQGTRLTVV.

The chain links TRBV6-5 to TRBJ2-5; D call uncertain. Germline values: CDR1 MNHEY, CDR2 SVGAGI. The CDR3 loop spans 14 amino acids. Trimming shortened V by 2 bases and J by 3 bases, and 10 bases separated the two germline ends. DNA for the CDR3: TGTGCCAGCAGTTACCTCGGCCCAGAAGAGACCCAGTACTTC. This sequence encodes CASSYLGPEETQYF.

On this clone itself: One end of the junction is discordant with germline, which a read error may explain. The rearrangement joins TRBV9 to TRBJ1-3; 7 nucleotides match TRBD1. Germline CDR1 SGDLS, CDR2 YYNGEE. The CDR3 is 15 amino acids. CDR3 nucleotide sequence: TGTGCCATCATTGTAGGGGACAGACCTGGAGACACCATATATTTT. Its protein is CAIIVGDRPGDTIYF.

CDR3 protein: CASSYSRFTEAFF. Written as DNA, the CDR3 is TGTGCCAGCAGTTACTCACGGTTCACTGAAGCTTTCTTT. The chain couples TRBV6-5 to TRBJ1-1; D gene unclear. The V and J ends lost 0 bases and 4 bases respectively, with 6 bases between them. Germline CDR1 is MNHEY and CDR2 is SVGAGI. This CDR3 is 13 amino acids long.

The chain is built from TRBV5-1 and TRBJ1-1; no firm D call. Germline V gives CDR1 SGHRS, CDR2 YFSETQ. The CDR3 sequence is 15 residues long. V dropped 4 bases and J dropped 3 bases, with 16 bases sitting between them. This CDR3 is CASSTSRETYTEAFF. The CDR3 region has the DNA TGCGCCAGCAGCACCTCCCGGGAGACCTACACTGAAGCTTTCTTT.

This chain uses TRBV11-3 with TRBJ2-7; D may be TRBD1 (6 bases). Trimming took off 6 bases at V and 5 bases at J, with 17 bases between the two ends. Germline assignment: CDR1 SGHNT and CDR2 YENEEA. The CDR3 runs to 14 residues. CDR3 amino acids: CASSFLGTSDEQYF. For the CDR3, the DNA is TGTGCCAGCAGTTTTCTTGGGACAAGCGACGAGCAGTACTTC.

This clone has just a few counts. The CDR3 reads CASSHGTAYEQYF. The CDR3 nucleotides are TGCGCCAGCAGCCACGGGACAGCCTACGAGCAGTACTTC. The V and J genes are TRBV4-3 and TRBJ2-7, with 7 bases lining up with TRBD1. CDR1 is LGHNA, CDR2 YSLEER, per germline. This CDR3 is built from 13 residues. J was trimmed by 2 bases and V by 3 bases; bases with no gene match: 1.

The V and J genes are TRBV7-2 and TRBJ1-1; D possibly corresponds to TRBD1 (5 bases). In germline, CDR1 is SGHTA, CDR2 FQGNSA. Trimming pared 7 bases from V and 4 bases from J, leaving 16 bases between. This CDR3 is built from 14 residues. In DNA form, the CDR3 reads TGTGCCAGCATTTTCGACCAGGGTGCCACTGAAGCTTTCTTT. Protein sequence: CASIFDQGATEAFF.

The V gene is TRBV5-8, the J gene TRBJ1-2; unclear D gene. V was cut by 4 bases and J by 2 bases, with 15 bases left in between. CDR1 and CDR2 (germline): SGHTS, YDEGEE. CDR3 length: 15 amino acids. The CDR3 loop is CASSPVEFSNYGYTF. In DNA form, the CDR3 reads TGTGCCAGCAGCCCGGTCGAGTTTTCGAACTATGGCTACACCTTC.

The chain joins TRBV5-4 to TRBJ2-4; D may be TRBD1 (6 bases). Germline V CDR1 and CDR2: SGHNT, YYREEE (reference sequence). CDR3 length equals 13 residues. V dropped 3 bases and J dropped 16 bases, with 20 bases sitting between them. The CDR3 protein is CASSSGDRQRNYF. CDR3 DNA sequence: TGTGCCAGCAGCTCAGGGGACCGACAGCGGAACTACTTC.